The 26 T cell receptor beta chains reported below all come from one sample, sequenced in a study of blood T cells in healthy people across ages. Primers used in a second PCR of roughly 6 to 12 cycles were a sample-barcoded 5' primer and a J-beta primer mix. TCRdb re-called the 5' RACE reads through MiXCR, storing one row per CDR3 protein. The profile shows about 750,000 distinct CDR3 sequences, 53% of them singletons. The sequenced sample was blood. The receptors originated from a man older than 75 in good health.

A few counts support this clonotype. J is TRBJ2-6 and V is TRBV21-1. TRBV21-1 is a documented pseudogene. The CDR3 is made up of 18 amino acids. The CDR3 DNA sequence: TGTGCCAGCAGCCGGTTGAGCAAAAAGCCCTCTGGGGCCAACGTCCTGACTTTC. Residues: CASSRLSKKPSGANVLTF.

The genes are TRBV5-5 and TRBJ1-6, with D tentatively TRBD1 (6 bases). V lost 4 bases to trimming and J lost 6 bases, with 14 bases between them. The CDR3 covers 15 residues. Germline lookup yields CDR1 SGHKS and CDR2 YYEKEE (reference sequence). CDR3 bases: TGTGCCAGCAGCCTGCTGGGGGCGAGTAATTCACCCCTCCACTTT. This translates into CASSLLGASNSPLHF.

The V and J genes are TRBV20-1 and TRBJ2-3, with TRBD2 matching 8 bases. Germline CDR1 and CDR2: DFQATT and SNEGSKA (reference sequence). This CDR3 region has 14 residues. V was clipped by 4 bases and J by 5 bases; unmatched bases: 8. CDR3 protein: CSAIPSGSIDTQYF. The CDR3 DNA is TGCAGTGCTATCCCCAGCGGGAGTATAGATACGCAGTATTTT.

This clonotype was picked up a small number of times. V and J are TRBV5-1 and TRBJ2-1, with 9 nucleotides matching TRBD2. Trimming removed 3 bases from V and 6 bases from J; junction bases left unmatched: 7. The CDR3 contains 15 residues. Germline V gene sequence: CDR1 SGHRS, CDR2 YFSETQ. CDR3 in amino acids: CASSSPGLATNEQFF. The CDR3 region has the DNA TGCGCCAGCAGCTCGCCGGGACTAGCTACCAATGAGCAGTTCTTC.

CDR3 DNA: TGTGCCAGCAGCTTAGGTCCCCCGGGACAAATCCACAATGAGCAGTTCTTC. This codes for CASSLGPPGQIHNEQFF. This chain uses TRBV7-9 with TRBJ2-1; a possible D gene is TRBD1 (6 bases). The germline CDR1 and CDR2 sequences are SEHNR and FQNEAQ (reference sequence). The V gene lost 1 base and the J gene lost 5 bases, with 18 bases spanning the gap. The CDR3 runs to 17 residues. Variable domain in full (rest from reference TRBV7-9 and TRBJ2-1): DTGVSQNPRHKITKRGQNVTFRCDPISEHNRLYWYRQTLGQGPEFLTYFQNEAQLEKSRLLSDRFSAERPKGSFSTLEIQRTEQGDSAMYLCASSLGPPGQIHNEQFFGPGTRLTVL.

This clonotype was detected a few times. For the CDR3, the DNA is TGTGCCACCGAAGAGGTAGCGGGAGGGGAGCAGTACTTC. Residues: CATEEVAGGEQYF. The chain joins TRBV2 to TRBJ2-7, with TRBD2 matching over 11 bases. The CDR3 is 13 residues long. V gave up 10 bases and J gave up 7 bases; unmatched junction bases: 9. Looked up from germline, CDR1 is SNHLY and CDR2 is FYNNEI.

The V and J genes are TRBV27 and TRBJ1-6; TRBD1 might be the D (5 bases). Germline V lookup: CDR1 MNHEY, CDR2 SMNVEV (reference sequence). This CDR3 is 15 amino acids long. V was pared by 6 bases and J by 0 bases, with 9 bases between. The CDR3 region is CASRGTDSYNSPLHF. The CDR3 DNA is TGTGCCAGCAGAGGGACGGACTCCTATAATTCACCCCTCCACTTT.

The V call is TRBV9, the J call TRBJ2-5; the D gene is possibly TRBD2 (6 bases). The CDR3 sequence is 13 residues long. Germline loops: CDR1 SGDLS, CDR2 YYNGEE. Trimming cost V 5 bases and J 4 bases, with 12 bases left between them. The CDR3 protein is CASSSGVTETQYF. In DNA form, the CDR3 reads TGTGCCAGCAGTTCGGGGGTAACAGAGACCCAGTACTTC.

V usage is TRBV25-1 and J usage is TRBJ2-3, with 7 bases identical to TRBD2. V trimming: 2 bases; J trimming: 14 bases; junction bases outside the gene matches: 19. The CDR3 is 16 amino acids. Germline values: CDR1 MGHDK, CDR2 SYGVNS. CDR3 bases: TGTGCCAGCAGTGAAACGGGGGGATCGGGCCACAGAGACGCGTATTTT. This gives the protein CASSETGGSGHRDAYF.

CDR3 in amino acids: CASSSDGGGSSTDTQYF. The CDR3 DNA sequence: TGTGCCAGCAGCTCTGACGGGGGCGGGAGTAGCACAGATACGCAGTATTTT. This sequence joins TRBV7-2 and TRBJ2-3, with D possibly TRBD2 on 7 matching bases. V was trimmed by 4 bases and J by 0 bases, leaving 17 bases between them. Germline assignment: CDR1 SGHTA and CDR2 FQGNSA. CDR3 length: 17 residues.

This clonotype has just a few counts. V usage is TRBV12-3 or TRBV12-4 and J usage is TRBJ2-1; 9 bases are shared with TRBD2. The ends lost 2 bases at V and 6 bases at J; junction bases unmatched: 5. The CDR3 length is 15 residues. The CDR3 is CASSLRAGGPNEQFF. Here the CDR3 DNA reads TGTGCCAGCAGTTTAAGGGCGGGAGGGCCCAATGAGCAGTTCTTC.

This rearrangement joins TRBV27 to TRBJ2-5, with TRBD2 as a possible D gene (6 bases). The V gene's germline CDR1 is MNHEY and CDR2 SMNVEV (reference sequence). The V end was cut by 5 bases, the J end by 1 base, with 14 bases between. CDR3 length equals 15 residues. As DNA, the CDR3 is TGTGCCAGCAGTGCTGGGACTTGGTCCCAAGAGACCCAGTACTTC. Translation gives CASSAGTWSQETQYF.

The CDR3 DNA sequence: TGTGCCATCAGTGTAAGTGGGACCGTCTCCTACAATGAGCAGTTCTTC. This codes for CAISVSGTVSYNEQFF. J is TRBJ2-1 and V is TRBV10-3; either TRBD1 or TRBD2 may fit D (5 bases each). The CDR3 has 16 amino acids. Germline CDR1 and CDR2: ENHRY and SYGVKD. Between the trimmed V and J ends, which lost 4 bases and 0 bases, there was a span of 13 bases.

The chain recombines TRBV6-5 with TRBJ1-2; D gene ambiguous. CDR3 length: 14 amino acids. Between the trimmed V and J ends, which lost 0 bases and 5 bases, there was a span of 10 bases. Germline V CDR1 and CDR2: MNHEY, SVGAGI. CDR3 loop: CASSYSRSGYGYTF. DNA of the CDR3: TGTGCCAGCAGTTACTCGAGATCTGGGTATGGCTACACCTTC.

This rearrangement joins TRBV27 to TRBJ1-2, with a possible D match to TRBD1 (5 bases). Trimming stripped 5 bases from V and 7 bases from J, with 17 bases between. This CDR3 contains 14 residues. Germline V gives CDR1 MNHEY, CDR2 SMNVEV (reference sequence). The CDR3 DNA sequence: TGTGCCAGCAGTACCCCCGGGACGGTGGGTGGCTACACCTTC. Amino acids: CASSTPGTVGGYTF.

The chain uses TRBV20-1 and TRBJ1-2; D might be TRBD1 (5 bases). The CDR3 consists of 12 residues. V was trimmed by 4 bases and J by 8 bases, leaving 14 bases between them. Looked up from germline, CDR1 is DFQATT and CDR2 is SNEGSKA (reference sequence). This chain's CDR3 is CSAIRGDVGYTF. The CDR3 DNA sequence: TGCAGTGCTATCCGGGGCGACGTAGGCTACACCTTC.

The V gene is TRBV24-1, the J gene TRBJ2-3; D is possibly TRBD1 (6 bases). CDR1 is KGHDR, CDR2 SFDVKD, per germline. The CDR3 is made up of 14 amino acids. V was trimmed by 5 bases and J by 2 bases, leaving 10 bases between them. The CDR3 here is CATSGQGPTDTQYF. The CDR3, as DNA: TGTGCCACCAGTGGGCAGGGGCCCACAGATACGCAGTATTTT.

This clonotype has just a few counts. The chain couples TRBV10-3 to TRBJ1-2, with TRBD1 identical over 8 bases. The CDR3 runs to 16 residues. The V gene's germline CDR1 is ENHRY and CDR2 SYGVKD. V dropped 6 bases and J dropped 6; count of bases not matched to a gene: 15. The CDR3 region has the DNA TGTGCCATCAGGAAAACCGGACAGGGATTTCAGAATGGCTACACCTTC. This encodes CAIRKTGQGFQNGYTF.

This chain connects TRBV7-2 to TRBJ2-1, with TRBD2 identical over 9 bases. The CDR3 length is 16 residues. CDR1 and CDR2 from the germline V gene are SGHTA and FQGNSA. J was trimmed by 5 bases and V by 2 bases; bases with no gene match: 7. The CDR3 spells CASSLSSGRGNNEQFF. The CDR3 DNA reads TGTGCCAGCAGCTTAAGTAGCGGGAGAGGCAACAATGAGCAGTTCTTC. Complete variable domain (other parts from reference TRBV7-2 and TRBJ2-1): GAGVSQSPSNKVTEKGKDVELRCDPISGHTALYWYRQSLGQGLEFLIYFQGNSAPDKSGLPSDRFSAERTGGSVSTLTIQRTQQEDSAVYLCASSLSSGRGNNEQFFGPGTRLTVL.

The CDR3 loop reads CASSEPGQGSPSLYGYTF. Here the CDR3 DNA reads TGTGCCAGCAGCGAACCGGGACAGGGTTCCCCATCCCTCTATGGCTACACCTTC. V gene TRBV27 combines with J gene TRBJ1-2, with TRBD1 identical over 9 bases. The CDR3 is 18 amino acids. Germline V gives CDR1 MNHEY, CDR2 SMNVEV (reference sequence). Germline trimming cut 6 bases from V and 4 bases from J; bases unmatched to any gene: 18.

The rearrangement joins TRBV2 to TRBJ2-1; a weak D match, TRBD2 (5 bases). The CDR3 spans 13 residues. Trimming took off 7 bases at V and 6 bases at J, with 13 bases between the two ends. From germline, CDR1 is SNHLY and CDR2 FYNNEI. The CDR3 protein is CASTGNRGNEQFF. In DNA, the CDR3 is TGTGCCAGCACGGGGAACCGGGGCAATGAGCAGTTCTTC.

Notes on this clonotype: The junction shows a germline mismatch at one end, possibly a read error. The chain joins TRBV3-1 to TRBJ1-6; D is unresolved. This CDR3 has 13 amino acids. The V gene's germline CDR1 is LGHDT and CDR2 YNNKEL (reference sequence). CDR3 bases: TGTACCAGCAGCAACGCGCGGGGAACACCCCTCCACTTT. It codes for CTSSNARGTPLHF.

V is TRBV5-4 and J is TRBJ2-1; TRBD2 is a possible D gene (6 bases). Germline loops: CDR1 SGHNT, CDR2 YYREEE (reference sequence). Trimming shortened V by 2 bases and J by 10 bases, and 16 bases separated the two germline ends. The CDR3 has 14 amino acids. The chain's CDR3 is CASSFARDSSEQFF. The CDR3 bases are TGTGCCAGCAGCTTCGCCCGGGACTCTTCAGAGCAGTTCTTC.

This clonotype has a handful of counts. The gene calls are TRBV21-1 and TRBJ2-6; TRBD2, the D gene given by the table, was not confirmed from the DNA. TRBV21-1 is a documented pseudogene. The CDR3 covers 16 residues. The CDR3 bases are TGTGCCAGTGGTCGGTCTAGCGGGCCTGGGGCCAACGTCCTGACTTTC. Residues: CASGRSSGPGANVLTF.

This rearrangement joins TRBV12-3 or TRBV12-4 to TRBJ1-2; perhaps TRBD1 as D (5 bases). The ends were cut back, 5 bases at V and 4 bases at J, with 11 bases in the middle. The CDR3 runs 13 residues. CDR3 sequence reads: CASSKGDFYGYTF. In nucleotides, the CDR3 is TGTGCCAGCAGTAAAGGGGATTTCTATGGCTACACCTTC.

The chain carries TRBV27 and TRBJ2-7; 7 bases align to TRBD2. V was pared by 0 bases and J by 4 bases, with 9 bases of the junction left unmatched. This CDR3 region has 16 residues. Germline lookup yields CDR1 MNHEY and CDR2 SMNVEV (reference sequence). CDR3 DNA: TGTGCCAGCAGTTTATCGAGACGAGCGGGAACGTACGAGCAGTACTTC. Protein product: CASSLSRRAGTYEQYF.